The 20 T cell receptor beta chains listed next were all sequenced from one sample in a study of radiotherapy plus CTLA-4 blockade in lung cancer. Some clones are missing from TCRdb's copy, which holds only in-frame ones; the method was immunoSEQ multiplex PCR. The table records about 46,000 clones, around 79% of them present only once. Sequenced material: peripheral blood, taken from a patient treated with radiotherapy plus ipilimumab. These receptors were taken from a human donor with non-small cell lung cancer who had a complete response to radiotherapy plus ipilimumab.

The V gene is TRBV14, the J gene TRBJ1-2; 9 bases are shared with TRBD1. Germline V gene lookup returns CDR1 SGHDN and CDR2 FVKESK. The CDR3 covers 16 residues. V lost 1 base to trimming and J lost 3 bases; unmatched junction nucleotides: 6. DNA of the CDR3: TGTGCCAGCAGCCAAGTACAGGGGGCGTTTGACTATGGCTACACCTTC. Translation: CASSQVQGAFDYGYTF.

The chain combines TRBV7-2 with TRBJ2-2; TRBD2 is a possible D gene (6 bases). Germline V gene sequence: CDR1 SGHTA, CDR2 FQGNSA. CDR3 length equals 15 residues. Trimming pared 0 bases from V and 2 bases from J, leaving 7 bases between. CDR3 region: CASSLAGLNTGELFF. CDR3 nucleotides: TGTGCCAGCAGCTTAGCGGGACTCAACACCGGGGAGCTGTTTTTT.

The V gene is TRBV11-2, the J gene TRBJ1-1; D unresolved. Trimming took 3 bases from V and 0 from J, leaving 5 bases between them. The CDR3 is made up of 13 amino acids. Looked up from germline, CDR1 is SGHAT and CDR2 is FQNNGV. The CDR3 DNA sequence: TGTGCCAGCAGCTTTTCTGTGAACACTGAAGCTTTCTTT. It yields the protein CASSFSVNTEAFF.

On this clone itself: One junction end does not reproduce the germline sequence, and a read error may be involved. The V gene is TRBV7-7, the J gene TRBJ2-5; 7 bases align to TRBD2. Per the germline V gene, CDR1 is SSHAT and CDR2 is FNYEAQ (reference sequence). There are 15 residues in the CDR3. The CDR3 loop is CASSLGGSRKETQYF. The DNA for the CDR3 is TGTGCTAGCAGCCTCGGGGGGTCGAGGAAAGAGACCCAGTACTTC.

The chain combines TRBV19 with TRBJ1-5; D not certain. The V and J ends lost 5 bases and 5 bases respectively, with 10 bases between them. Germline CDR1 reads LNHDA; CDR2 reads SQIVND (reference sequence). The CDR3 length is 13 residues. The CDR3 loop is CASSPTGDQPQHF. The CDR3 nucleotides are TGTGCCAGTAGTCCTACCGGGGATCAGCCCCAGCATTTT.

The DNA for the CDR3 is TGTGCCAGCAGTAACGCTCAGGGGGTGGGGACCCAGTACTTC. Amino acid sequence: CASSNAQGVGTQYF. This chain joins TRBV6-6 and TRBJ2-5, with 7 bases lining up with TRBD1. CDR3 length: 14 residues. From germline, CDR1 is MNHNY and CDR2 SVGAGI (reference sequence). Germline trimming cut 5 bases from V and 7 bases from J; bases unmatched to any gene: 10.

The CDR3 reads CAWSSSYEQYF. Written as DNA, the CDR3 is TGTGCCTGGAGCTCCAGCTACGAGCAGTACTTC. The chain combines TRBV30 with TRBJ2-7; D is ambiguous. CDR1 and CDR2 from the germline V gene are GTSNPN and SVGIG (reference sequence). The CDR3 runs to 11 residues. Deletions cut 3 bases from V and 3 bases from J, with 6 bases between.

The chain links TRBV5-6 to TRBJ1-1; no firm D call. The CDR3 is made up of 14 amino acids. Trimming removed 0 bases at V and 1 base at J, with 7 bases between. Germline values: CDR1 SGHDT, CDR2 YYEEEE. This CDR3 reads CASSLVPGNTEAFF. In DNA form, the CDR3 reads TGTGCCAGCAGCTTGGTCCCGGGGAACACTGAAGCTTTCTTT.

The CDR3 DNA sequence: TGTGCCAGCAGCCCCCGAGTAGCTGGAACTGGAAACACCATATATTTT. Its translation is CASSPRVAGTGNTIYF. This chain links TRBV9 with TRBJ1-3, with D uncertain. V was pared by 4 bases and J by 2 bases, with 16 bases between. This CDR3 comprises 16 residues. Germline CDR1 and CDR2: SGDLS and YYNGEE.

This clone was counted between two and nine times. The chain combines TRBV19 with TRBJ2-1; 12 nucleotides line up with TRBD1. The CDR3 is 17 amino acids. Trimming at V came to 2 bases and at J to 8 bases, leaving 10 bases not matched to a gene. The V gene's germline CDR1 is LNHDA and CDR2 SQIVND (reference sequence). The CDR3 nucleotides are TGTGCCAGTAGTATAAGGGGCCGGGACAGGGGGCTCGATGAGCAGTTCTTC. This codes for CASSIRGRDRGLDEQFF.

The chain links TRBV27 to TRBJ1-6; 10 bases agree with TRBD1. V gave up 9 bases and J gave up 6 bases; unmatched junction bases: 11. Germline values: CDR1 MNHEY, CDR2 SMNVEV (reference sequence). The CDR3 runs 16 residues. The CDR3 is CASRVFRDRGNSPLHF. In DNA form, the CDR3 reads TGTGCCAGTAGGGTTTTCCGGGACAGGGGTAATTCACCCCTCCACTTT.

A few counts support this clone. The V and J genes are TRBV10-3 and TRBJ1-3; 7 nucleotides align to TRBD1. CDR1 is ENHRY and CDR2 is SYGVKD in the germline V gene. The CDR3 consists of 17 residues. J gave up 0 bases and V 2 bases, and 7 bases lay outside the gene matches. CDR3 DNA sequence: TGTGCCATCAGTGAGGGGGACAGTCTAGGCTCTGGAAACACCATATATTTT. Protein: CAISEGDSLGSGNTIYF.

The gene calls are TRBV11-2 and TRBJ2-5; D not resolved. CDR1 SGHAT and CDR2 FQNNGV come from the germline V gene. V was cut by 5 bases and J by 1 base, with 2 bases left in between. This CDR3 spans 11 amino acids. The CDR3 region has the DNA TGTGCCAGCAGCCTCCAAGAGACCCAGTACTTC. This translates into CASSLQETQYF.

V usage is TRBV11-2 and J usage is TRBJ1-2; tentatively, D is TRBD1 (5 bases). Trimming stripped 5 bases from V and 1 base from J, with 11 bases between. The CDR3 totals 14 residues. Germline V lookup: CDR1 SGHAT, CDR2 FQNNGV. CDR3 sequence (DNA): TGTGCCAGCAGCCCCTGGCAGGGTAACTATGGCTACACCTTC. Encoded protein: CASSPWQGNYGYTF.

This clone has only one observation. The genes are TRBV2 and TRBJ2-5, with D possibly being TRBD1 (6 bases). This CDR3 region has 14 residues. Trimming took off 1 base at V and 6 bases at J, with 12 bases between the two ends. The V gene's germline CDR1 is SNHLY and CDR2 FYNNEI. In DNA form, the CDR3 reads TGTGCCAGCAGTGAAGACAGGGCGTTGAAGACCCAGTACTTC. This sequence encodes CASSEDRALKTQYF.

A remark on this clone: A read error may account for a junction end that differs from germline. The rearrangement joins TRBV9 to TRBJ2-5, with D possibly being TRBD2 (6 bases). CDR1 is SGDLS, CDR2 YYNGEE, per germline. This CDR3 has 13 residues. As DNA, the CDR3 is TGTGCCAGCAGCACCGATGGGACTGGCTCAATGCACTTC. It encodes CASSTDGTGSMHF. Full variable domain (outside the CDR3, taken from reference TRBV9 and TRBJ2-5): DSGVTQTPKHLITATGQRVTLRCSPRSGDLSVYWYQQSLDQGLQFLIQYYNGEERAKGNILERFSAQQFPDLHSELNLSSLELGDSALYFCASSTDGTGSMHFGPGTRLLVL.

The sample holds a few counts of this clone. The rearrangement uses TRBV6-5 and TRBJ2-2; D uncertain. Trimming shortened V by 6 bases and J by 5 bases, and 4 bases separated the two germline ends. Germline V gene lookup returns CDR1 MNHEY and CDR2 SVGAGI. This CDR3 is built from 11 residues. CDR3 sequence reads: CASRRTGELFF. DNA for the CDR3: TGTGCCAGCAGGAGAACCGGGGAGCTGTTTTTT.

This chain uses TRBV4-1 with TRBJ1-2; 12 nucleotides match TRBD1. Germline V lookup: CDR1 MGHRA, CDR2 YSYEKL. The CDR3 consists of 16 residues. J was trimmed by 8 bases and V by 4 bases; bases with no gene match: 11. The DNA for the CDR3 is TGCGCCAGCAGCCTGGGACAGGGGGCACCCATCCACGGCTACACCTTC. Amino acids: CASSLGQGAPIHGYTF.

The chain joins TRBV29-1 to TRBJ2-3; D remains ambiguous. V lost 2 bases, J lost 3 bases, and 3 bases lay in between. The CDR3 sequence is 11 residues long. Germline V lookup: CDR1 SQVTM, CDR2 ANQGSEA. Here the CDR3 reads CSVEYTDTQYF. The DNA of the CDR3 is TGCAGCGTTGAATATACAGATACGCAGTATTTT.

The V and J genes are TRBV7-2 and TRBJ2-7; tentatively, D is TRBD2 (6 bases). CDR3 length equals 14 residues. Germline V gene data show CDR1 as SGHTA and CDR2 as FQGNSA. Trimming left V 3 bases short and J 6 bases short, with 15 bases between. Here the CDR3 reads CASSFGGPLGEQYF. The CDR3 DNA reads as TGTGCCAGCAGCTTCGGGGGACCCCTGGGCGAGCAGTACTTC.